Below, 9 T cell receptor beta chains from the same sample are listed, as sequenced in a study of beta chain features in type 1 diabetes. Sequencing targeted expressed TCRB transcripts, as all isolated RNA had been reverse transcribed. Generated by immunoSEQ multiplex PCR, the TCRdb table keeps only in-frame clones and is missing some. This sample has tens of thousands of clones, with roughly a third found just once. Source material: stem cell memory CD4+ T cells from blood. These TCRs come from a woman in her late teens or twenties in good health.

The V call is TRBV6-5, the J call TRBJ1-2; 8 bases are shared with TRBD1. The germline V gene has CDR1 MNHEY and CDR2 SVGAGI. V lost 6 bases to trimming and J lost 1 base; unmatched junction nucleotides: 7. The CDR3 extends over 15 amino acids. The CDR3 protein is CASRPGTGNNYGYTF. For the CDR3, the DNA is TGTGCCAGCAGACCCGGGACAGGAAATAACTATGGCTACACCTTC.

The CDR3, as DNA: TGTGCCAGCAGCCTCCAACAGGGGGGATACGAGCAGTACTTC. Translating it yields CASSLQQGGYEQYF. The chain has TRBV7-2 and TRBJ2-7, with 8 nucleotides matching TRBD1. Germline assignment: CDR1 SGHTA and CDR2 FQGNSA. Trimming took 5 bases from V and 4 from J; bases not matched to a gene: 7. This CDR3 has 14 residues. The whole variable domain, filled in from reference TRBV7-2 and TRBJ2-7, reads GAGVSQSPSNKVTEKGKDVELRCDPISGHTALYWYRQSLGQGLEFLIYFQGNSAPDKSGLPSDRFSAERTGGSVSTLTIQRTQQEDSAVYLCASSLQQGGYEQYFGPGTRLTVT.

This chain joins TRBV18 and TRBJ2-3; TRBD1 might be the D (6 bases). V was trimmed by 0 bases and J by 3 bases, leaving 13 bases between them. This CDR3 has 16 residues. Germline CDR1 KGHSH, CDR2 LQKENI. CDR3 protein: CASSPPDAGVTDTQYF. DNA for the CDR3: TGTGCCAGCTCACCACCGGACGCAGGGGTAACAGATACGCAGTATTTT. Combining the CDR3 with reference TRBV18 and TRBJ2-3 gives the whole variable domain NAGVMQNPRHLVRRRGQEARLRCSPMKGHSHVYWYRQLPEEGLKFMVYLQKENIIDESGMPKERFSAEFPKEGPSILRIQQVVRGDSAAYFCASSPPDAGVTDTQYFGPGTRLTVL.

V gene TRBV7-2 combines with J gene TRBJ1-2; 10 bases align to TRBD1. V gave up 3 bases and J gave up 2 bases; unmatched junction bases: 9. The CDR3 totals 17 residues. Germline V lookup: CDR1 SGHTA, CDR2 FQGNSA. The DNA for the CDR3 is TGTGCCAGCAGCTTTGCGACGGGACAGGGGCGGAACTATGGCTACACCTTC. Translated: CASSFATGQGRNYGYTF.

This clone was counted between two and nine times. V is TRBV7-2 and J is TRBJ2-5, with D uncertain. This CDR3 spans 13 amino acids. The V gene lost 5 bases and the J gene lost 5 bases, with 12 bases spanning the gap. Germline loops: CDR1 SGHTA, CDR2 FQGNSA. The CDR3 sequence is CASSPQADETQYF. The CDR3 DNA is TGTGCCAGCAGCCCCCAGGCAGACGAGACCCAGTACTTC.

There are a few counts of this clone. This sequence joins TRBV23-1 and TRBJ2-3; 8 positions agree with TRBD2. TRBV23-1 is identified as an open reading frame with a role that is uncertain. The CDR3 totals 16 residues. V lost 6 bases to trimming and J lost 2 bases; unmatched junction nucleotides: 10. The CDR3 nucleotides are TGCGCCAGCAGCCATGGGGCGGGGGGCCTCACAGATACGCAGTATTTT. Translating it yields CASSHGAGGLTDTQYF.

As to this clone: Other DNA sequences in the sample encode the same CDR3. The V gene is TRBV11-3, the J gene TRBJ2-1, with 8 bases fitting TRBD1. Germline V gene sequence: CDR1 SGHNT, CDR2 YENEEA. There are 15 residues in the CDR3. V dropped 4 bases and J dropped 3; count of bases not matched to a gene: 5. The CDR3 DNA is TGTGCCAGCAGCTCCGGACAGGGTGGCTACAATGAGCAGTTCTTC. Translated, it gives CASSSGQGGYNEQFF.

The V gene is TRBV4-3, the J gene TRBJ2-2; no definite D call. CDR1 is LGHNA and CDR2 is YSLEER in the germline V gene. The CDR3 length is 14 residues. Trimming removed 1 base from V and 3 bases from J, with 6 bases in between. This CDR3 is CASSQGGYTGELFF. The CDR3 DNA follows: TGCGCCAGCAGCCAAGGTGGCTACACCGGGGAGCTGTTTTTT.

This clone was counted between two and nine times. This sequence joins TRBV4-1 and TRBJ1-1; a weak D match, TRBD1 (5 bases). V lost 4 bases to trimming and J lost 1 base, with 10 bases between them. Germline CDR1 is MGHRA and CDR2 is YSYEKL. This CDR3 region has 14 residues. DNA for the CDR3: TGCGCCAGCAGCCCTTTCAGGGAGAACACTGAAGCTTTCTTT. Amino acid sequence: CASSPFRENTEAFF.